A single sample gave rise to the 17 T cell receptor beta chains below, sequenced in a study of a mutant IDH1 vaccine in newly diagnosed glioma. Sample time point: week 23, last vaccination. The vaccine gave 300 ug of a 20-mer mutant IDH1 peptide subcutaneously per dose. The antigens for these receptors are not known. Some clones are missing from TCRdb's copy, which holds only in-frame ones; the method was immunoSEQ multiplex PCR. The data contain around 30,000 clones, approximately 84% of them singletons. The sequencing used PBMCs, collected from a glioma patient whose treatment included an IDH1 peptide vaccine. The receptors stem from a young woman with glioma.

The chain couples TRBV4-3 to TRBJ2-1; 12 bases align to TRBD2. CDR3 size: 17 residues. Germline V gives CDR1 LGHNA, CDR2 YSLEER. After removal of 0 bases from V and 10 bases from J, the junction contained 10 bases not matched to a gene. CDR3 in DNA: TGCGCCAGCAGCCAAGAACTAGCGGGAGGAGGCAGTGGCGAGCAGTTCTTC. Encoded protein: CASSQELAGGGSGEQFF.

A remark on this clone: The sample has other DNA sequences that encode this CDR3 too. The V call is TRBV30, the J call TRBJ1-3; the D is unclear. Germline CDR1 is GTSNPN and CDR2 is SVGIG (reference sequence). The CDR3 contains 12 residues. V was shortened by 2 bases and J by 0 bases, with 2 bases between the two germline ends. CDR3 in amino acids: CAWSPSGNTIYF. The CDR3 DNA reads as TGTGCCTGGAGTCCCTCTGGAAACACCATATATTTT.

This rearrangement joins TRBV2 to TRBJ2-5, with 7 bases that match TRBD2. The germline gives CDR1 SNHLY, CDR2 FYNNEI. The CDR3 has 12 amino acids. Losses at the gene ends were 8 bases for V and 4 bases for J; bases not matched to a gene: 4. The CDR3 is CASLGGGETQYF. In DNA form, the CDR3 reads TGTGCCAGCCTAGGCGGGGGAGAGACCCAGTACTTC.

The DNA of the CDR3 is TGTGCCAGCACTTGGGGGGGATTCTACAATGAGCAGTTCTTC. Residues: CASTWGGFYNEQFF. The V gene is TRBV7-9, the J gene TRBJ2-1, with 7 bases that match TRBD2. The CDR3 contains 14 residues. The ends lost 7 bases at V and 3 bases at J; junction bases unmatched: 6. Germline V gene sequence: CDR1 SEHNR, CDR2 FQNEAQ (reference sequence).

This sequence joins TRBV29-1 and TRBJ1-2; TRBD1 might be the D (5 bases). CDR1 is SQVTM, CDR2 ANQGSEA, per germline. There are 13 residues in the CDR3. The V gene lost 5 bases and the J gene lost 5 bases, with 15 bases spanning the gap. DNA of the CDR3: TGCAGCGTTAAGAGAGGGCAGGGATATGGCTACACCTTC. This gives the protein CSVKRGQGYGYTF.

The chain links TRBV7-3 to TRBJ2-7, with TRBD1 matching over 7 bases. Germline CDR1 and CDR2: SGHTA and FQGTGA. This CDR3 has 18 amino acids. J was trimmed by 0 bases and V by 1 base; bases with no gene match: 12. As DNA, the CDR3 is TGTGCCAGCAGCTTAAGGGCCGGACAGGCGCTCCCCTCCTACGAGCAGTACTTC. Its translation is CASSLRAGQALPSYEQYF.

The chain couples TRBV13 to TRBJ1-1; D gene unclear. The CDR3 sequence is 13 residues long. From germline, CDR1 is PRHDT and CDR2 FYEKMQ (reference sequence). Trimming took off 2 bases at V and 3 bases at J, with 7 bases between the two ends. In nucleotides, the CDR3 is TGTGCCAGCAGCTTAATAATGGACACTGAAGCTTTCTTT. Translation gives CASSLIMDTEAFF.

For the CDR3, the DNA is TGTGCCAGCAGTGAGATCGGGGGCAACTACGAGCAGTACTTC. It translates to CASSEIGGNYEQYF. The J gene is TRBJ2-7, the V gene TRBV6-1, with D perhaps matching TRBD1 or TRBD2 (6 bases each). V was clipped by 3 bases and J by 3 bases, with 12 bases between them. This CDR3 comprises 14 residues. Germline V gene lookup returns CDR1 MNHNS and CDR2 SASEGT.

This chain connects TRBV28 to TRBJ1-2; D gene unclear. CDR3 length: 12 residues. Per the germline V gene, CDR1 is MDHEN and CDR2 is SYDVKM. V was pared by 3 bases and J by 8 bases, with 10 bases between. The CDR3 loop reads CASSFGRVGYTF. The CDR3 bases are TGTGCCAGCAGTTTCGGTCGGGTAGGCTACACCTTC.

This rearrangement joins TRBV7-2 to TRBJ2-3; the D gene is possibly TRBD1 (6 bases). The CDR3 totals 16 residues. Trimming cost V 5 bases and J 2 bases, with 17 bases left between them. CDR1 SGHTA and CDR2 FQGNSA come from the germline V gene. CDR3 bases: TGTGCCAGCAGCCCGACCAGGGGTTGGAACACAGATACGCAGTATTTT. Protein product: CASSPTRGWNTDTQYF.

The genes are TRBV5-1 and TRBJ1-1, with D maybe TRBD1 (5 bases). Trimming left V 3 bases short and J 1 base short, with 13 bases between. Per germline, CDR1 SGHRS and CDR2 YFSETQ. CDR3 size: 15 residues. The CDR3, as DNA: TGCGCCAGCAGCTCCGGCCAGGGTGCGAACACTGAAGCTTTCTTT. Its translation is CASSSGQGANTEAFF.

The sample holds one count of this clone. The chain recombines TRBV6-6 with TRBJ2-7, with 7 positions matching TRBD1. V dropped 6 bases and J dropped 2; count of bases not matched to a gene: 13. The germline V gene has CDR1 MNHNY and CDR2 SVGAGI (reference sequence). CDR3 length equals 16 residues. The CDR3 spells CASSHDPRDRAYEQYF. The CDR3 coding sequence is TGTGCCAGCAGCCACGACCCCCGGGACAGAGCCTACGAGCAGTACTTC.

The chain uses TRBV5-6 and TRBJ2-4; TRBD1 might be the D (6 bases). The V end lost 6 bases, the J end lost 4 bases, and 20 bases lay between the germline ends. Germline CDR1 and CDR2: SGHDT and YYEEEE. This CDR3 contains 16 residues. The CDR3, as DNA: TGTGCCAGCACCCGAGCCGGGACACACGAAAAAAACATTCAGTACTTC. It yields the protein CASTRAGTHEKNIQYF.

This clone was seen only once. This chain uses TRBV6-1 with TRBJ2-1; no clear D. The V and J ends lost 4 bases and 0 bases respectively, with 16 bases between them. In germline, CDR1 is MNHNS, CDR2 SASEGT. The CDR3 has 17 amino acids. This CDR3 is CASSGGGSWSSYNEQFF. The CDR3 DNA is TGTGCCAGCAGTGGAGGTGGGTCTTGGAGCTCCTACAATGAGCAGTTCTTC.

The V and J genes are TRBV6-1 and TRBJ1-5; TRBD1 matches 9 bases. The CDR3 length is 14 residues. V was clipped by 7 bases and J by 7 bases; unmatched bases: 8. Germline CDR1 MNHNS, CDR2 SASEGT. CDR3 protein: CASKPGQGIQPQHF. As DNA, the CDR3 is TGTGCCAGCAAACCGGGACAGGGAATCCAGCCCCAGCATTTT.

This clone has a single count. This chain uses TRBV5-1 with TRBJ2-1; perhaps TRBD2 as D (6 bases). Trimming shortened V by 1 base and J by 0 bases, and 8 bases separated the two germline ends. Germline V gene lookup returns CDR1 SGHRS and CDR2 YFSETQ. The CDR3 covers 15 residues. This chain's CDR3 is CASSLRESSYNEQFF. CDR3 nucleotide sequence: TGCGCCAGCAGCTTGCGGGAGTCCTCCTACAATGAGCAGTTCTTC.

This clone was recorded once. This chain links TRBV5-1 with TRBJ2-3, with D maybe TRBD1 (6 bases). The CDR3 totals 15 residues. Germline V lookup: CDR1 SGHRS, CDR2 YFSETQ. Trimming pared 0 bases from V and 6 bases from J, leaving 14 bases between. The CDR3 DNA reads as TGCGCCAGCAGCTTGGCCTTAGGGGGTTCTGATACGCAGTATTTT. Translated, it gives CASSLALGGSDTQYF.